A selection of T cell receptor beta chains follows, all from one sample in a study of blood T cell repertoires in COVID-19. Sequencing used immunoSEQ multiplex PCR; TCRdb keeps in-frame clones, though not all of them. The sample lists about 130,000 clones; about 80% were seen once. Input material: peripheral blood. All receptors derive from a woman in her 50s with acute or convalescent COVID-19. CDR3s include the opening cysteine and the closing phenylalanine or tryptophan. Each record gives: D gene, clone size, V gene, J gene, CDR3 DNA, CDR3 protein. A D gene is named only where the DNA matches it firmly. Clone size appears in some rows only: once, few, many, or a class for an expanded clone.

>.|.|TRBV12-5|TRBJ2-2
TGTGCTAGTGGTTTGGTACTAGGACCGAACACCGGGGAGCTGTTTTTT
CASGLVLGPNTGELFF
>.|.|TRBV2|TRBJ2-7
TGTGCCAGCAGGAGGATCGACTACGAGCAGTACTTC
CASRRIDYEQYF
>.|.|TRBV6-5|TRBJ1-3
TGTGCCAGCAGTTACGACGGGACACTCTCTGGAAACACCATATATTTT
CASSYDGTLSGNTIYF
>.|.|TRBV5-4|TRBJ1-6
TGTGCCAGCAGCTCCCTGCAGGATTTTGGTAATTCACCCCTCCACTTT
CASSSLQDFGNSPLHF
>.|once|TRBV29-1|TRBJ1-2
TGCAGCGGTGGGGACTCAGGGAGGTATGGCTACACCTTC
CSGGDSGRYGYTF
>TRBD2|.|TRBV7-9|TRBJ2-1
TGTGCCAGCAGCTTACCTAGCGGGAATGAGCAGTTCTTC
CASSLPSGNEQFF
>TRBD1|.|TRBV12-5|TRBJ1-3
TGTGCTAGTGGCTCCGGGACAGGGGTTTACACCATATATTTT
CASGSGTGVYTIYF
>.|.|TRBV7-9|TRBJ1-2
TGTGCCAGCGAATCAAGCTATCGCTACACCTTC
CASESSYRYTF
>.|.|TRBV7-9|TRBJ1-1
TGTGCCAGCAGCTTAGAGGAGGACAGCAAAGCTTTCTTT
CASSLEEDSKAFF
>TRBD1|.|TRBV25-1|TRBJ2-5
TGTGCCAGCAGTGATTTTATGGGGACAGGGATAGAGACCCAGTACTTC
CASSDFMGTGIETQYF
>.|.|TRBV4-2|TRBJ1-4
TGTGCCAGCAGCCAAGACTACAGCTTTAATGAAAAACTGTTTTTT
CASSQDYSFNEKLFF
>TRBD2|few|TRBV11-3|TRBJ2-1
TGTGCCAGCAGCCTTACTAGCGGCCAATACAATGAGCAGTTCTTC
CASSLTSGQYNEQFF
>.|.|TRBV10-3|TRBJ2-1
TGTGCCATCAGGGGGTCAGGGGCCTACAATGAGCAGTTCTTC
CAIRGSGAYNEQFF
>TRBD1|.|TRBV6-5|TRBJ1-3
TGTGCCAGCAGTTACGACAGGGCTGGAAACACCATATATTTT
CASSYDRAGNTIYF
>.|.|TRBV6-6|TRBJ1-5
TGTGCCAGCAGCATCAGCGGACGGGATAGCAATCAGCCCCAGCATTTT
CASSISGRDSNQPQHF
>TRBD1|.|TRBV28|TRBJ1-1
TGTGCCAGCAGTTCCTGGGACAGGGGAAAAACTGAAGCTTTCTTT
CASSSWDRGKTEAFF
>TRBD1|.|TRBV6-6|TRBJ1-5
TGTGCCAGCAGCAGGACAGGGGAGAGCAATCAGCCCCAGCATTTT
CASSRTGESNQPQHF
>.|few|TRBV7-9|TRBJ1-1
TGTGCCAGCAGCTTACAGGATTACACTGAAGCTTTCTTT
CASSLQDYTEAFF
>.|.|TRBV11-1|TRBJ2-5
TGTGCCAGCAGCCCGGGGGAATCAGAGACCCAGTACTTC
CASSPGESETQYF
>.|.|TRBV19|TRBJ1-4
TGTGCCAGTAGTATAAGGACTGCAACTAATGAAAAACTGTTTTTT
CASSIRTATNEKLFF
>.|.|TRBV5-1|TRBJ1-1
TGCGCCAGCAGCTGGGGAGGCATGAACACTGAAGCTTTCTTT
CASSWGGMNTEAFF
>.|.|TRBV28|TRBJ1-2
TGTGCCAGCCTATCGGGGGGGGCAGGCCCCCATGGCTACACCTTC
CASLSGGAGPHGYTF
>.|once|TRBV29-1|TRBJ2-6
TGCAGCGTTGTATTTACTAAAGGGAGCGGCTCTGGGGCCAACGTCCTGACTTTC
CSVVFTKGSGSGANVLTF
>.|.|TRBV28|TRBJ1-6
TGTGCCAGCTTTCGGGATGATTCACCCCTCCACTTT
CASFRDDSPLHF
>.|.|TRBV5-1|TRBJ2-7
TGCGCCAGCAGCCTCGATTTGGGACACAGCTCCTACGAGCAGTACTTC
CASSLDLGHSSYEQYF
>TRBD1|.|TRBV2|TRBJ1-1
TGTGCCAGCAGTAATTCCGGGACAGGGAACACTGAAGCTTTCTTT
CASSNSGTGNTEAFF
>TRBD1|.|TRBV2|TRBJ2-7
TGTGCCAGCAGTTCCACTCCGGGACAGGGGCCCTTAAACGCCTACGAGCAGTACTTC
CASSSTPGQGPLNAYEQYF
>TRBD2|.|TRBV23-1|TRBJ2-1
TGCGCCAGCAGTCAATCTTTAGCGGGGGGTTTATATGAGCAGTTCTTC
CASSQSLAGGLYEQFF
>.|.|TRBV14|TRBJ2-1
TGTGCCAGCAGCCAAGATCCCCGCGTTGAGCAGTTCTTC
CASSQDPRVEQFF